This entry features one T cell receptor (beta chain) sequence. Germline V gives CDR1 SGHRS, CDR2 YFSETQ. The CDR3 is 14 amino acids. The V and J ends lost 5 bases and 7 bases respectively, with 18 bases between them. This record belongs to a study of blood T cell repertoires in COVID-19. About the research overall: Samples taken during acute and convalescent COVID-19 were collected in the United States, Italy and Spain.

TCRdb's copy holds only in-frame clones and misses some; the assay was immunoSEQ multiplex PCR. The sample records over 85,000 clones, around 87% being singletons. V gene TRBV5-1 combines with J gene TRBJ1-2; the D gene is possibly TRBD1 (5 bases). The source material was peripheral blood. The clonotype was recovered from a woman older than 75 with acute or convalescent COVID-19. The CDR3 protein is CASSWDRRVGGYTF. CDR3 DNA: TGCGCCAGCAGTTGGGACCGGAGGGTGGGTGGCTACACCTTC.